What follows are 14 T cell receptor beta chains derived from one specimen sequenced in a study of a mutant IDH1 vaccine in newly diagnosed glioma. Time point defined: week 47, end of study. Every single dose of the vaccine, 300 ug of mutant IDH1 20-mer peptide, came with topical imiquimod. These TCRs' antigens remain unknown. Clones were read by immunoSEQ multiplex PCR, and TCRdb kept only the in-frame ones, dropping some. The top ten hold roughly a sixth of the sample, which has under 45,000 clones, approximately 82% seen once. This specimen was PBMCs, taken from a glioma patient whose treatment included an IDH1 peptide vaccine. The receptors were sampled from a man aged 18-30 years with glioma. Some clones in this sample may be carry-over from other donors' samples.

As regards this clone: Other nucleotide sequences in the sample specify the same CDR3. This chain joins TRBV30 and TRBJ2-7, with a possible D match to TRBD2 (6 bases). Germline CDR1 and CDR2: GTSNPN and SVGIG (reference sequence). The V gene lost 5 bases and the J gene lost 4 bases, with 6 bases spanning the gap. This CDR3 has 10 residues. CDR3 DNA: TGTGCCTGGGGGACTTACGAGCAGTACTTC. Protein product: CAWGTYEQYF.

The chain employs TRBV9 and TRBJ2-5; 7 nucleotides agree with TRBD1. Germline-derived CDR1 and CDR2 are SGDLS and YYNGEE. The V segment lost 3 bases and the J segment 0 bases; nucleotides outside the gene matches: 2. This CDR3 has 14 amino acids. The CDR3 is CASSAGGDQETQYF. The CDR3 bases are TGTGCCAGCAGCGCAGGGGGAGACCAAGAGACCCAGTACTTC.

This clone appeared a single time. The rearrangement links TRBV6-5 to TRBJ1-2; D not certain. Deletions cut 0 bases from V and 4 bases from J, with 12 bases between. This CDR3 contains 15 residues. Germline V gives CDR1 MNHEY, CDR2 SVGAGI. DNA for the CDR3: TGTGCCAGCAGTTACTCGAGGCAGAGACTCTATGGCTACACCTTC. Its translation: CASSYSRQRLYGYTF.

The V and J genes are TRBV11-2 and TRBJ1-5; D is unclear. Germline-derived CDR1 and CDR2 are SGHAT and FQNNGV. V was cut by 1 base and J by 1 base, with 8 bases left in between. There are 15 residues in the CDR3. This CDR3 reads CASSLAGSSNQPQHF. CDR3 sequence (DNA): TGTGCCAGCAGCTTAGCGGGCAGCAGCAATCAGCCCCAGCATTTT.

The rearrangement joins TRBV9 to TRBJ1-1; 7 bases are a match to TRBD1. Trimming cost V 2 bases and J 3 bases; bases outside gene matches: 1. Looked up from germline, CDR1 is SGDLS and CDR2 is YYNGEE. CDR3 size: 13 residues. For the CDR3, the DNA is TGTGCCAGCAGCGTCGACAGGGACACTGAAGCTTTCTTT. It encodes CASSVDRDTEAFF.

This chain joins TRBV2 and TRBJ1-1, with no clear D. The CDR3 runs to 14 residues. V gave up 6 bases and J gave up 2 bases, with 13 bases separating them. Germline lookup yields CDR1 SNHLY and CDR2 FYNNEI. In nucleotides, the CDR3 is TGTGCCAGCAGCTCTTCCGGAAGAAACACTGAAGCTTTCTTT. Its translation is CASSSSGRNTEAFF.

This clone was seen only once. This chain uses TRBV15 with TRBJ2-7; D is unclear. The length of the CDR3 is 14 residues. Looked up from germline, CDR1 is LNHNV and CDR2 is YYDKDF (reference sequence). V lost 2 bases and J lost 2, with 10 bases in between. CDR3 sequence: CATSRPIVPYEQYF. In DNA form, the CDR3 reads TGTGCCACCAGCAGACCAATCGTCCCCTACGAGCAGTACTTC. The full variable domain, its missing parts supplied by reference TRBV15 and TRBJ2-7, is DAMVIQNPRYQVTQFGKPVTLSCSQTLNHNVMYWYQQKSSQAPKLLFHYYDKDFNNEADTPDNFQSRRPNTSFCFLDIRSPGLGDTAMYLCATSRPIVPYEQYFGPGTRLTVT.

DNA for the CDR3: TGTGCCAGCAGTGGGGGACAGGGGGACACTGAAGCTTTCTTT. Amino acid sequence: CASSGGQGDTEAFF. V is TRBV28 and J is TRBJ1-1; 11 nucleotides match TRBD1. The CDR3 contains 14 residues. Germline CDR1 MDHEN, CDR2 SYDVKM. J was trimmed by 3 bases and V by 5 bases; bases with no gene match: 2.

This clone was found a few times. CDR3 sequence (DNA): TGTGCCAGCTCCCGGGCGACCATTGAAAAACTGTTTTTT. It codes for CASSRATIEKLFF. The rearrangement links TRBV14 to TRBJ1-4; D is uncertain. CDR1 SGHDN and CDR2 FVKESK come from the germline V gene. Trimming took off 8 bases at V and 7 bases at J, with 14 bases between the two ends. The CDR3 has 13 amino acids.

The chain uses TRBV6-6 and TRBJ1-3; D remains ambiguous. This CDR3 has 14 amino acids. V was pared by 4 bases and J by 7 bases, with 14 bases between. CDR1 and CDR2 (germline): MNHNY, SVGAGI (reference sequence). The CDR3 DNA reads TGTGCCAGCAGTTCGGGAGTGTTTCCCAACACCATATATTTT. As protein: CASSSGVFPNTIYF.

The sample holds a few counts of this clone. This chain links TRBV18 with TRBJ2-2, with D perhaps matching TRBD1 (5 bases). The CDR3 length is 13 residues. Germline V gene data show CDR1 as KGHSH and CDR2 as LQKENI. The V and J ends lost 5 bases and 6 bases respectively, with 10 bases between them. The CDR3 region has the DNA TGTGCCAGCTCAGCAGGGATTGCCGGGGAGCTGTTTTTT. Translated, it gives CASSAGIAGELFF. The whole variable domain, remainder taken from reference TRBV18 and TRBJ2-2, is NAGVMQNPRHLVRRRGQEARLRCSPMKGHSHVYWYRQLPEEGLKFMVYLQKENIIDESGMPKERFSAEFPKEGPSILRIQQVVRGDSAAYFCASSAGIAGELFFGEGSRLTVL.

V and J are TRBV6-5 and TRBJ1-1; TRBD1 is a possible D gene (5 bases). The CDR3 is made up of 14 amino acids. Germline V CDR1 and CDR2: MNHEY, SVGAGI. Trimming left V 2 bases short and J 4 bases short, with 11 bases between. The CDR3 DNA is TGTGCCAGCAGTTACCTAGGCAGGGCCACTGAAGCTTTCTTT. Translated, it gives CASSYLGRATEAFF.

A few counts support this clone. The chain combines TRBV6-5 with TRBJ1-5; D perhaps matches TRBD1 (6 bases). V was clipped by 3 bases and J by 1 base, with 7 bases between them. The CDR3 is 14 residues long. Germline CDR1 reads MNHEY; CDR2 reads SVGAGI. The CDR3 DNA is TGTGCCAGCAGTTATCAGGGGAGCAATCAGCCCCAGCATTTT. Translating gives CASSYQGSNQPQHF.

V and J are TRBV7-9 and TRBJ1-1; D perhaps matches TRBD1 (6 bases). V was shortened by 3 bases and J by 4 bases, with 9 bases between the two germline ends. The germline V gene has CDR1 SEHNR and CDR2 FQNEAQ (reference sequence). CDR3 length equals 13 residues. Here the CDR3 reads CASSLSRGTEAFF. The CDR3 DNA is TGTGCCAGCAGCTTGAGCAGGGGCACTGAAGCTTTCTTT.